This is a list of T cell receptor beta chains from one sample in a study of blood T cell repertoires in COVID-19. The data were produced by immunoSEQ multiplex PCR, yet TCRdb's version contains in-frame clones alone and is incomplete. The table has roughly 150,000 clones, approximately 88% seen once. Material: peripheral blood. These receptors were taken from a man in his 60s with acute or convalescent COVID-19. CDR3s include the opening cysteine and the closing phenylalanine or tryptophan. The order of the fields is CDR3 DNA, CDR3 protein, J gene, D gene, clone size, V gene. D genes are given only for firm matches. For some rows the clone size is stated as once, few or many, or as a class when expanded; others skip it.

CDR3 DNA: TGTGCCACCAGTGGCCAGACAGGGGCTGCCTACGAGCAGTACTTC; CDR3 protein: CATSGQTGAAYEQYF; J gene: TRBJ2-7; D gene: TRBD1; clone size: -; V gene: TRBV24-1
CDR3 DNA: TGTGCCAGCAGCTTACATCCGCCAGGCAGCTTTGGTGGCTACACCTTC; CDR3 protein: CASSLHPPGSFGGYTF; J gene: TRBJ1-2; D gene: -; clone size: -; V gene: TRBV7-2
CDR3 DNA: TGTGCCAGCAGCCGGGGGACTGATGCCTACAATGAGCAGTTCTTC; CDR3 protein: CASSRGTDAYNEQFF; J gene: TRBJ2-1; D gene: -; clone size: -; V gene: TRBV4-2
CDR3 DNA: TGTGCCAGCAGTACAGGGAGATCCTACAATGAGCAGTTCTTC; CDR3 protein: CASSTGRSYNEQFF; J gene: TRBJ2-1; D gene: -; clone size: -; V gene: TRBV2
CDR3 DNA: TGTGCCAGCAGCCAATCCCCTGGTCTCGGGGAGACCCAGTACTTC; CDR3 protein: CASSQSPGLGETQYF; J gene: TRBJ2-5; D gene: -; clone size: -; V gene: TRBV16
CDR3 DNA: TGTGCCAGCAGTGAAAGTCGAGGAAACAAAAACATTCAGTACTTC; CDR3 protein: CASSESRGNKNIQYF; J gene: TRBJ2-4; D gene: -; clone size: -; V gene: TRBV2
CDR3 DNA: TGTGCCAGCAGCTTGGGGCGGGGGGGATACAATGAGCAGTTCTTC; CDR3 protein: CASSLGRGGYNEQFF; J gene: TRBJ2-1; D gene: TRBD2; clone size: -; V gene: TRBV5-4
CDR3 DNA: TGTGCCAGCAGTTCCGGGTGGAGCACCGGGGAGCTGTTTTTT; CDR3 protein: CASSSGWSTGELFF; J gene: TRBJ2-2; D gene: -; clone size: -; V gene: TRBV27
CDR3 DNA: TGTGCCAGTAGTAACGGACAGGGGGCTATCACTGAAGCTTTCTTT; CDR3 protein: CASSNGQGAITEAFF; J gene: TRBJ1-1; D gene: TRBD1; clone size: -; V gene: TRBV19
CDR3 DNA: TGTGCCAGCAGCCAAGATTTGGGACAGGTAGGGACACCCCTCCACTTT; CDR3 protein: CASSQDLGQVGTPLHF; J gene: TRBJ1-6; D gene: TRBD1; clone size: -; V gene: TRBV3-1/TRBV3-2
CDR3 DNA: TGTGCCACCAGTGAACCTACAGGCGAGCAGTACTTC; CDR3 protein: CATSEPTGEQYF; J gene: TRBJ2-7; D gene: -; clone size: -; V gene: TRBV24-1
CDR3 DNA: TGTGCCAGCAGTGAAGCTTCCCAGGGCGATGAGCAGTTCTTC; CDR3 protein: CASSEASQGDEQFF; J gene: TRBJ2-1; D gene: -; clone size: -; V gene: TRBV2
CDR3 DNA: TGTGCCAGCAGTCAGGGTAAACAGCCCCAGCATTTT; CDR3 protein: CASSQGKQPQHF; J gene: TRBJ1-5; D gene: -; clone size: -; V gene: TRBV12-3/TRBV12-4
CDR3 DNA: TGTGCCAGCAGCTTATCAAACAGGGGGCGGACTTTCTTT; CDR3 protein: CASSLSNRGRTFF; J gene: TRBJ1-1; D gene: TRBD1; clone size: -; V gene: TRBV7-9
CDR3 DNA: TGTGCCAGCAGACGGGACAGAAATTCACCCCTCCACTTT; CDR3 protein: CASRRDRNSPLHF; J gene: TRBJ1-6; D gene: TRBD1; clone size: -; V gene: TRBV12-3/TRBV12-4
CDR3 DNA: TGTGCCAGCAGTTTCGCACCCACAAACTATGGCTACACCTTC; CDR3 protein: CASSFAPTNYGYTF; J gene: TRBJ1-2; D gene: -; clone size: -; V gene: TRBV2
CDR3 DNA: TGTGCCAGCAGCCGAGGGAGGGATTCACCCCTCCACTTT; CDR3 protein: CASSRGRDSPLHF; J gene: TRBJ1-6; D gene: -; clone size: -; V gene: TRBV3-1/TRBV3-2
CDR3 DNA: TGTGCCAGCAGCTCAGGGACAGTGGATAATTCACCCCTCCACTTT; CDR3 protein: CASSSGTVDNSPLHF; J gene: TRBJ1-6; D gene: TRBD1; clone size: -; V gene: TRBV11-2
CDR3 DNA: TGTGCCAGTAGTGTCGACAGGGAAGCTTTCTTT; CDR3 protein: CASSVDREAFF; J gene: TRBJ1-1; D gene: -; clone size: few; V gene: TRBV19
CDR3 DNA: TGTGCCAGCAGTGAACAGGGTTGGACTGAAGCTTTCTTT; CDR3 protein: CASSEQGWTEAFF; J gene: TRBJ1-1; D gene: -; clone size: -; V gene: TRBV6-1
CDR3 DNA: TGCGCCAGCAGCCCTACTGGGACAGGGGCCGGCTACACCTTC; CDR3 protein: CASSPTGTGAGYTF; J gene: TRBJ1-2; D gene: TRBD1; clone size: -; V gene: TRBV4-3
CDR3 DNA: TGTGCCAGCAGTATACAGGGGAACTATAATTCACCCCTCCACTTT; CDR3 protein: CASSIQGNYNSPLHF; J gene: TRBJ1-6; D gene: TRBD1; clone size: -; V gene: TRBV2
CDR3 DNA: TGTGCCAGCAGTGACTACGACGGGAACTCGGGCTACACCTTC; CDR3 protein: CASSDYDGNSGYTF; J gene: TRBJ1-2; D gene: -; clone size: -; V gene: TRBV6-4
CDR3 DNA: TGCGCCAGCAGCTCCGGGACAGGCCTATACAATGAGCAGTTCTTC; CDR3 protein: CASSSGTGLYNEQFF; J gene: TRBJ2-1; D gene: TRBD1; clone size: once; V gene: TRBV5-1
CDR3 DNA: TGTGCCAGCAGCTCCGTTCTCGGAGGACAGGGTGATGGCTACACCTTC; CDR3 protein: CASSSVLGGQGDGYTF; J gene: TRBJ1-2; D gene: TRBD1; clone size: once; V gene: TRBV5-4
CDR3 DNA: TGTGCCTGGAGTGTATTAATCGTCGGGGGCTACACCTTC; CDR3 protein: CAWSVLIVGGYTF; J gene: TRBJ1-2; D gene: -; clone size: -; V gene: TRBV30
CDR3 DNA: TGTGCCAGCAGCTCCTCGACTAGCGGGGGGGCCTGGAACACCGGGGAGCTGTTTTTT; CDR3 protein: CASSSSTSGGAWNTGELFF; J gene: TRBJ2-2; D gene: TRBD2; clone size: -; V gene: TRBV9
CDR3 DNA: TGTGCCACCAGTACAGGGGGAAACGAGCAGTACTTC; CDR3 protein: CATSTGGNEQYF; J gene: TRBJ2-7; D gene: TRBD1; clone size: -; V gene: TRBV24-1
CDR3 DNA: TGTGCCAGCAGCGCGGGAGGTGGAGCGGGGGGTCGGGTTTTCAATGAGCAGTTCTTC; CDR3 protein: CASSAGGGAGGRVFNEQFF; J gene: TRBJ2-1; D gene: TRBD2; clone size: -; V gene: TRBV11-2
CDR3 DNA: TGTGCCAGCAGTAAGGAAGGGACTTACTATGGCTACACCTTC; CDR3 protein: CASSKEGTYYGYTF; J gene: TRBJ1-2; D gene: -; clone size: -; V gene: TRBV25-1
CDR3 DNA: TGTGCCAGCAGCTTAACATTCAGCGGGGGAAGCATAGATACGCAGTATTTT; CDR3 protein: CASSLTFSGGSIDTQYF; J gene: TRBJ2-3; D gene: TRBD2; clone size: few; V gene: TRBV7-3
CDR3 DNA: TGTGCCAGCTCCGCAGCAGAGGGTTATGAGCAGTTCTTC; CDR3 protein: CASSAAEGYEQFF; J gene: TRBJ2-1; D gene: -; clone size: -; V gene: TRBV18